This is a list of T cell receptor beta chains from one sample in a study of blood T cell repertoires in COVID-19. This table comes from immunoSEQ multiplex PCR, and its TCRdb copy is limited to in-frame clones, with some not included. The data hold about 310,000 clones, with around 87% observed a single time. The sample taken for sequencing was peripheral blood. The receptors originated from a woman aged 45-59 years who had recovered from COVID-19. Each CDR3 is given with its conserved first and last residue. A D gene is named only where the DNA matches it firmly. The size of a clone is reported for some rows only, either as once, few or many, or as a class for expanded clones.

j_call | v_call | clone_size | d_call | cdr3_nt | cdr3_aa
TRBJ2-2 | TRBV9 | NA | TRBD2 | TGTGCCAGCACCCCGGGACTAGCAGCGACCGGGGAGCTGTTTTTT | CASTPGLAATGELFF
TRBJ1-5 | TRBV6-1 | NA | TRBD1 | TGTGCCAGCAGTGAATGGGACAGGCTCAATCAGCCCCAGCATTTT | CASSEWDRLNQPQHF
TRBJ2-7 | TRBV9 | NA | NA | TGTGCCAGCAGCGTAGACTTGCAGGACGAGCAGTACTTC | CASSVDLQDEQYF
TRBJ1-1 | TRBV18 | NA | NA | TGTGCCAGCTCTGAAATCGCAGTGGCTGAAGCTTTCTTT | CASSEIAVAEAFF
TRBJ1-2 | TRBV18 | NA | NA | TGTGCCAGCTCACCAGGGGGCGAATATGGCTACACCTTC | CASSPGGEYGYTF
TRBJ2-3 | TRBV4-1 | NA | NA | TGCGCCAGCAGCCCCGGGCGGGGACTGTACACAGATACGCAGTATTTT | CASSPGRGLYTDTQYF
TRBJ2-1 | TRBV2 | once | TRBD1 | TGTGCCAGCAGGCGACAGGGGGCTTCTAGTGAGCAGTTCTTC | CASRRQGASSEQFF
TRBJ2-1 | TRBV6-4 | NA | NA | TGTGCCAGCAGTGACGACTACAACAATGAGCAGTTCTTC | CASSDDYNNEQFF
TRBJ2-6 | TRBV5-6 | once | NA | TGTGCCAGCAGCCCCGGACTGTCGGGGGCCAACGTCCTGACTTTC | CASSPGLSGANVLTF
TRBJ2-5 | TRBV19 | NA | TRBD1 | TGTGCCAGCTCGGGACAGGGGATTGGAGAGACCCAGTACTTC | CASSGQGIGETQYF
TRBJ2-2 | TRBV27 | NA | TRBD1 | TGTGCCAGCAGATCGGACAGGGTCCACCGGACCACCGGGGAGCTGTTTTTT | CASRSDRVHRTTGELFF
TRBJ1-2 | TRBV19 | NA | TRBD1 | TGTGCCAGTAGTCCAAAACGGACAGGAGACTATGGCTACACCTTC | CASSPKRTGDYGYTF
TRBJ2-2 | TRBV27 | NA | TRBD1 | TGTGCCAGCAGTAAGGGGGCGTTGAAAACCGGGGAGCTGTTTTTT | CASSKGALKTGELFF
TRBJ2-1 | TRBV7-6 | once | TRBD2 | TGTGCCAGCAGCTTATTACGGGGGGCCTACAATGAGCAGTTCTTC | CASSLLRGAYNEQFF
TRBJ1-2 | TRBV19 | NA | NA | TGTGCCAGTAGTATTCCGGGAAACTATGGCTACACCTTC | CASSIPGNYGYTF
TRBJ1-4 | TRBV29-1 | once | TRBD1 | TGCAGCGTCGGGGACAGGTCGAGGGAAAAACTGTTTTTT | CSVGDRSREKLFF
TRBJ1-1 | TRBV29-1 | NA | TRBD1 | TGCAGCGTTACCCGATCAGACAGGGGGGGGACTGAAGCTTTCTTT | CSVTRSDRGGTEAFF
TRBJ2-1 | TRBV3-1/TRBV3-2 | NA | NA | TGTGCCAGCAGCCAAGATCTAGCCTCGCCGAATGAGCAGTTCTTC | CASSQDLASPNEQFF
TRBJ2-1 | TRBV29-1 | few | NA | TGCAGCGTCAACTTAGCGGTTTACAATGAGCAGTTCTTC | CSVNLAVYNEQFF
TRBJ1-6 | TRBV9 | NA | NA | TGTGCCAGCAGAAGGGGTTCGGGGGATAATTCACCCCTCCACTTT | CASRRGSGDNSPLHF
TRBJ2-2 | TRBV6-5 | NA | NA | TGTGCCAGCAGCATCTTCCCGACAAACACCGGGGAGCTGTTTTTT | CASSIFPTNTGELFF
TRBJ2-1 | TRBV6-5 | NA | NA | TGTGCCAGCAGCCAGGACAACTACAATGAGCAGTTCTTC | CASSQDNYNEQFF
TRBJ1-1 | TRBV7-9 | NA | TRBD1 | TGTGCCAGCAGCCCGGGACAGGGCGCTGAAGCTTTCTTT | CASSPGQGAEAFF
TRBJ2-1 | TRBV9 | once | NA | TGTGCCAGCAGCGTAGGGGGTAGCGCTGAGCAGTTCTTC | CASSVGGSAEQFF
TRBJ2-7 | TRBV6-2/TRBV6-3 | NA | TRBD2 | TGTGCCAGCAGTTACCTGCGGGCGGGAGTGCGGTACTTC | CASSYLRAGVRYF
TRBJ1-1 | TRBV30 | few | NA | TGTGCCTGGTCGGGGAAAACTGAAGCTTTCTTT | CAWSGKTEAFF
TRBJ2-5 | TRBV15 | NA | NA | TGTGCCACCAGCAGAGCCTCAGGCGGGAAAACTCAGTACTTC | CATSRASGGKTQYF
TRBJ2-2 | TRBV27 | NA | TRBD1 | TGTGCCAGCAGTTTATCGCTTCGGGACAGGGGGAAAAGCACCGGGGAGCTGTTTTTT | CASSLSLRDRGKSTGELFF
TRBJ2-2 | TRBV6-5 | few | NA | TGTGCCAGCAGGCCAACCACAGCAGGGACCGGGGAGCTGTTTTTT | CASRPTTAGTGELFF
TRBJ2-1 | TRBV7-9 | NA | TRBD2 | TGTGCCAGCAGGCAAAATCTAGCGGATGACAATGAGCAGTTCTTC | CASRQNLADDNEQFF
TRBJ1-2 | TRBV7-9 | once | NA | TGTGCCAGCAGCGTAGGACTGAAGGGCTACACCTTC | CASSVGLKGYTF
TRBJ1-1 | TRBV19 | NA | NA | TGTGCCAGTAGTTCACAGAGGAACACTGAAGCTTTCTTT | CASSSQRNTEAFF
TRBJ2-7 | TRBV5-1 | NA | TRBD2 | TGCGCCAGCAGATCTACTAGCGGGAGGGCCGCCGAGCAGTACTTC | CASRSTSGRAAEQYF
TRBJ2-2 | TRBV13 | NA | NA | TGTGCCAGCAGCTTCCGACAAAACACCGGGGAGCTGTTTTTT | CASSFRQNTGELFF
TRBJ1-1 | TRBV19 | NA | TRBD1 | TGTGCCAGTAGTAGCGGGACAGAGAACACTGAAGCTTTCTTT | CASSSGTENTEAFF
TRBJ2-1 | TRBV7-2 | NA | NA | TGTGCCAGCAGCTTAGAGTCTAGACGGAGGAATGAGCAGTTCTTC | CASSLESRRRNEQFF
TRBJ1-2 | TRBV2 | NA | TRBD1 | TGTGCCAGCAGTGAATCCCCGGGACAGGGTTTGGGCTACACCTTC | CASSESPGQGLGYTF
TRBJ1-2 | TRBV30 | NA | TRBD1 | TGTGCCTGGAGGTCAGGGGACAGGGCAAACTATGGCTACACCTTC | CAWRSGDRANYGYTF
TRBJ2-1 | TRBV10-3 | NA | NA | TGTGCCACCCAGTGGGCCACCGATTACAATGAGCAGTTCTTC | CATQWATDYNEQFF
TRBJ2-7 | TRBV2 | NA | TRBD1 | TGTGCCAGCAGCATCGGGACAGGGGGATACGAGCAGTACTTC | CASSIGTGGYEQYF
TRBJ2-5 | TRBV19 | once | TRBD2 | TGTGCCAGTAGTACCCGGACTAGGGCGGAGACCCAGTACTTC | CASSTRTRAETQYF
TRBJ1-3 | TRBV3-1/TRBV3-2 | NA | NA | TGTGCCAGCAGCCAAGATCTATCAAAGACGCGACTCTCTGGAAACACCATATATTTT | CASSQDLSKTRLSGNTIYF
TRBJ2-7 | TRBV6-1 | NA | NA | TGTGCCAGCAGTGAATTGGGCTCTGGTCCCTACGAGCAGTACTTC | CASSELGSGPYEQYF
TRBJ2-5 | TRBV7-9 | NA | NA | TGTGCCAGCAGCTTAGACGCCGGGGGTGGAGAGACCCAGTACTTC | CASSLDAGGGETQYF
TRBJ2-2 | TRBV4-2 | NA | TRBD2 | TGTGCCAGCAGCCACACGGTGGTTGGACTAGCCCGGCCCGGGGAGCTGTTTTTT | CASSHTVVGLARPGELFF
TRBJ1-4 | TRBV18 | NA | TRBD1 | TGTGCCAGCTCCCGGACAGGGGCGCGTGAAAAACTGTTTTTT | CASSRTGAREKLFF
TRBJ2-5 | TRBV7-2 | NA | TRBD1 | TGTGCCAGCAGCCTCAGTCCAGGGGGCGAGACCCAGTACTTC | CASSLSPGGETQYF
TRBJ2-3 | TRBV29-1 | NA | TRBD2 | TGCAGCGGTCAGCGGGGGGCCAGGACAGATACGCAGTATTTT | CSGQRGARTDTQYF
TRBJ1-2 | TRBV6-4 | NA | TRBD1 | TGTGCCAGCAGTGAAGCAGGGGGCCGCGGCTATGGCTACACCTTC | CASSEAGGRGYGYTF